Listed below are T cell receptor beta chains from one sample, sequenced in a study of T cell repertoires in cytomegalovirus infection. TCRdb re-called the reads through MiXCR, storing one row per CDR3 protein. The sample shows approximately 180,000 distinct CDR3 sequences, approximately 19% of them seen only once. Input material: PBMCs. The receptors come from a human donor in good health (CMV status not recorded). Some clones in this sample may be carry-over from other donors' samples. The CDR3 runs from the conserved cysteine through the conserved F or W. D genes are given only for firm matches. Expanded clones are given a class, and other clones once, few, many or no size at all.

j_call,d_call,clone_size,v_call,cdr3_aa,cdr3_nt
TRBJ1-1,NA,NA,TRBV19,CASSIDLGYTEAFF,TGTGCCAGTAGTATAGATTTGGGGTACACTGAAGCTTTCTTT
TRBJ1-2,NA,NA,TRBV29-1,CSVEVLLNRSYGYTF,TGCAGCGTTGAGGTGTTGCTAAATCGGAGCTATGGCTACACCTTC
TRBJ1-5,NA,NA,TRBV20-1,CSATRGRQPQHF,TGCAGTGCCACGAGGGGGAGGCAGCCCCAGCATTTT
TRBJ1-1,NA,few,TRBV12-3/TRBV12-4,CASSFTDFILNTEAFF,TGTGCCAGCAGTTTCACAGATTTTATTCTGAACACTGAAGCTTTCTTT
TRBJ1-1,NA,NA,TRBV25-1,CASSSPGGEGPEAFF,TGTGCCAGCAGTTCCCCTGGCGGTGAGGGGCCTGAAGCTTTCTTT
TRBJ1-6,NA,many,TRBV7-2,CASSLSAGALHF,TGTGCCAGCAGCTTATCGGCCGGGGCCCTCCACTTT
TRBJ2-3,TRBD2,few,TRBV27,CASTPEAGGPVDTQYF,TGTGCCAGCACCCCCGAAGCGGGGGGGCCTGTAGATACGCAGTATTTT
TRBJ2-3,TRBD2,few,TRBV4-1,CASSHIAGGGKDTQYF,TGCGCCAGCAGCCACATAGCGGGAGGGGGGAAAGATACGCAGTATTTT
TRBJ2-7,TRBD2,NA,TRBV4-1,CASSPLGTSGSYEQYF,TGCGCCAGCAGCCCCCTGGGGACTAGCGGGTCGTACGAGCAGTACTTC
TRBJ2-3,TRBD2,NA,TRBV6-4,CASSETSGGPKTDTQYF,TGTGCCAGCAGCGAGACTAGCGGGGGACCGAAAACAGATACGCAGTATTTT
TRBJ1-1,NA,many,TRBV7-2,CASSLKAGTEAFF,TGTGCCAGCAGCTTAAAAGCTGGCACTGAAGCTTTCTTT
TRBJ2-7,NA,few,TRBV5-6,CASSPETGLRYEQYF,TGTGCCAGCAGCCCGGAGACAGGTCTAAGGTACGAGCAGTACTTC
TRBJ1-1,NA,NA,TRBV19,CASSQTARSEAFF,TGTGCCAGTAGCCAGACCGCCCGGAGTGAAGCTTTCTTT
TRBJ2-5,NA,many,TRBV28,CASSLGGSGQETQYF,TGTGCCAGCAGTTTAGGGGGTAGCGGCCAAGAGACCCAGTACTTC
TRBJ1-1,NA,once,TRBV18,CASSPLTGAMNTEAFF,TGTGCCAGCTCACCACTCACCGGGGCAATGAACACTGAAGCTTTCTTT
TRBJ1-1,NA,NA,TRBV6-5,CASYPRGLGNTEAFF,TGTGCCAGCTATCCCCGGGGACTCGGGAACACTGAAGCTTTCTTT
TRBJ1-1,NA,few,TRBV10-3,CAISDWQGLNTEAFF,TGTGCCATCAGTGACTGGCAGGGTTTGAACACTGAAGCTTTCTTT
TRBJ1-5,NA,NA,TRBV2,CASSEALRGDGNQPQHF,TGTGCCAGCAGTGAAGCGCTTAGGGGGGATGGCAATCAGCCCCAGCATTTT
TRBJ2-2,NA,NA,TRBV6-2/TRBV6-3,CASSSPGQKLTGELFF,TGTGCCAGCAGTTCTCCCGGACAGAAGCTCACCGGGGAGCTGTTTTTT
TRBJ2-7,NA,many,TRBV7-2,CASSYLGTHKNYEQYF,TGTGCCAGCAGTTATTTGGGGACCCATAAGAATTACGAGCAGTACTTC
TRBJ1-3,NA,NA,TRBV27,CASSPGPPYENTIYF,TGTGCCAGCAGCCCCGGGCCCCCCTATGAAAACACCATATATTTT
TRBJ2-3,NA,many,TRBV20-1,CSARASTDTQYF,TGCAGTGCTAGGGCCAGCACAGATACGCAGTATTTT
TRBJ2-2,TRBD1,many,TRBV12-3/TRBV12-4,CASRDRGNTGELFF,TGTGCCAGCAGGGACAGGGGGAACACCGGGGAGCTGTTTTTT
TRBJ1-3,TRBD1,many,TRBV4-1,CASSPYDRGLGNTIYF,TGCGCCAGCAGCCCTTACGACAGGGGGCTTGGAAACACCATATATTTT
TRBJ2-7,NA,many,TRBV28,CASISTGDGEQYF,TGTGCCAGCATATCGACGGGAGATGGCGAGCAGTACTTC
TRBJ2-1,NA,few,TRBV7-6,CASTGLSYNEQFF,TGTGCTTCGACAGGTCTCTCCTACAATGAGCAGTTCTTC
TRBJ2-5,NA,many,TRBV7-8,CASSNNRGAGETQYF,TGTGCCAGCAGCAATAATAGGGGGGCCGGGGAGACCCAGTACTTC
TRBJ2-7,TRBD2,NA,TRBV25-1,CASSEGTSGTYEQYF,TGTGCCAGCAGTGAAGGGACTAGCGGGACCTACGAGCAGTACTTC
TRBJ1-5,NA,many,TRBV7-2,CASSSRGSNQPQHF,TGTGCCAGCAGCTCGCGGGGGAGCAATCAGCCCCAGCATTTT
TRBJ1-5,NA,NA,TRBV6-1,CASSEWKGRGNQPQHF,TGTGCCAGCAGTGAGTGGAAGGGAAGGGGCAATCAGCCCCAGCATTTT
TRBJ1-1,NA,NA,TRBV28,CASIQRNTEAFF,TGTGCCAGCATTCAGAGGAACACTGAAGCTTTCTTT
TRBJ2-7,NA,few,TRBV6-6,CASSYRRAEQYF,TGTGCCAGCAGTTACCGCAGGGCCGAGCAGTACTTC
TRBJ1-2,NA,NA,TRBV6-5,CASSSGRGYTF,TGTGCCAGCAGCTCTGGAAGAGGCTACACCTTC
TRBJ2-3,NA,NA,TRBV2,CASSRVGSTDTQYF,TGTGCCAGCAGTCGGGTCGGGAGCACAGATACGCAGTATTTT
TRBJ1-5,NA,many,TRBV6-6,CASQLGGNQPQHF,TGTGCCAGCCAATTAGGAGGCAATCAGCCCCAGCATTTT
TRBJ2-7,NA,once,TRBV10-2,CASIPREAAKLDEQYF,TGCGCCAGCATCCCGAGGGAAGCCGCTAAGCTCGATGAGCAGTACTTC
TRBJ1-5,NA,few,TRBV29-1,CSAGGFWSHQPQHF,TGCAGCGCTGGGGGTTTTTGGTCCCATCAGCCCCAGCATTTT
TRBJ1-6,TRBD1,NA,TRBV6-1,CASREGQGANSPLHF,TGTGCCAGCAGAGAAGGACAGGGGGCGAATTCACCCCTCCACTTT
TRBJ1-2,NA,NA,TRBV6-4,CASSGRTESGDGYTF,TGTGCCAGCAGTGGCCGAACAGAGAGCGGGGATGGCTACACCTTC
TRBJ2-5,NA,many,TRBV11-3,CASSQRRGQGTQYF,TGTGCCAGCAGCCAAAGACGGGGGCAAGGAACCCAGTACTTC